A selection of T cell receptor beta chains follows, all from one sample in a study of T cell repertoires in cytomegalovirus infection. TCRdb re-called the reads with MiXCR, one entry per CDR3 protein. The sample has 150,000 to 200,000 distinct CDR3 sequences; roughly 30% are singletons. Material for sequencing was PBMCs. Receptors originate from a human donor in good health (CMV status not recorded). Some clones in this sample may be carry-over from other donors' samples. Both conserved end residues are part of each CDR3. The D gene is left open where the match is weak. Size is omitted from some rows. Given values are once, few, many or a class for expanded clones.

V: TRBV20-1; D: TRBD2; size: few; J: TRBJ2-5; CDR3: CSAKGTSGGLQETQYF; DNA: TGCAGTGCTAAAGGGACTAGCGGGGGCCTTCAGGAGACCCAGTACTTC
V: TRBV12-3/TRBV12-4; D: .; size: few; J: TRBJ1-3; CDR3: CASSLRTVSGNTIYF; DNA: TGTGCCAGCAGCCTTCGGACAGTTTCTGGAAACACCATATATTTT
V: TRBV7-2; D: TRBD1; size: .; J: TRBJ2-7; CDR3: CASSPAPGTGYEQYF; DNA: TGTGCCAGCAGCCCCGCCCCCGGGACAGGTTACGAGCAGTACTTC
V: TRBV7-2; D: TRBD2; size: many; J: TRBJ2-1; CDR3: CASSLELAGGTEQFF; DNA: TGTGCCAGCAGCTTAGAACTAGCGGGGGGTACAGAGCAGTTCTTC
V: TRBV12-3/TRBV12-4; D: .; size: many; J: TRBJ2-6; CDR3: CASTLSGANVLTF; DNA: TGTGCCAGCACCCTCTCTGGGGCCAACGTCCTGACTTTC
V: TRBV6-1; D: .; size: .; J: TRBJ1-2; CDR3: CASSEGSAGSNGYTF; DNA: TGTGCCAGCAGTGAAGGGTCGGCAGGGAGCAATGGCTACACCTTC
V: TRBV7-2; D: TRBD1; size: many; J: TRBJ1-1; CDR3: CASSLADPIRQGQKLKNTEAFF; DNA: TGTGCCAGCAGCTTAGCAGACCCGATTCGACAGGGGCAGAAACTCAAGAACACTGAAGCTTTCTTT
V: TRBV7-2; D: TRBD1; size: many; J: TRBJ1-4; CDR3: CASSQDRDREKLFF; DNA: TGTGCCAGCAGCCAGGACAGGGATCGTGAAAAACTGTTTTTT
V: TRBV20-1; D: .; size: .; J: TRBJ1-4; CDR3: CSATRDSSNEKLFF; DNA: TGCAGTGCTACCCGGGACTCCAGTAATGAAAAACTGTTTTTT
V: TRBV2; D: TRBD1; size: few; J: TRBJ2-7; CDR3: CASRATGAASYEQYF; DNA: TGTGCCAGCAGAGCCACAGGGGCAGCCTCCTACGAGCAGTACTTC
V: TRBV6-2/TRBV6-3; D: TRBD2; size: .; J: TRBJ2-1; CDR3: CASSYWRGGRNEQFF; DNA: TGTGCCAGCAGTTACTGGCGGGGGGGCCGCAATGAGCAGTTCTTC
V: TRBV9; D: .; size: .; J: TRBJ2-2; CDR3: CASSVRGGGSNTGELFF; DNA: TGTGCCAGCAGCGTCAGGGGCGGGGGATCGAACACCGGGGAGCTGTTTTTT
V: TRBV2; D: .; size: .; J: TRBJ2-3; CDR3: CASSERDRTDTQYF; DNA: TGTGCCAGCAGTGAAAGGGATCGCACAGATACGCAGTATTTT
V: TRBV27; D: .; size: few; J: TRBJ1-2; CDR3: CASSLTGPPYGYTF; DNA: TGTGCCAGCAGTTTAACAGGCCCACCGTATGGCTACACCTTC
V: TRBV7-2; D: .; size: many; J: TRBJ2-3; CDR3: CASSFRGSLADTQYF; DNA: TGTGCCAGCAGCTTTAGGGGGAGCTTGGCAGATACGCAGTATTTT
V: TRBV20-1; D: .; size: few; J: TRBJ1-5; CDR3: CSARGRESQPQHF; DNA: TGCAGTGCTCGGGGCAGGGAGAGTCAGCCCCAGCATTTT
V: TRBV7-6; D: .; size: .; J: TRBJ1-2; CDR3: CASSSAVAGTGNYGYTF; DNA: TGTGCCAGCAGCTCCGCCGTTGCTGGGACGGGAAACTATGGCTACACCTTC
V: TRBV10-3; D: .; size: .; J: TRBJ2-2; CDR3: CATLGLVQTGELFF; DNA: TGTGCCACCCTAGGGCTTGTACAGACCGGGGAGCTGTTTTTT
V: TRBV6-2/TRBV6-3; D: TRBD1; size: .; J: TRBJ2-1; CDR3: CASSTTGSSYNEQFF; DNA: TGTGCCAGCAGTACGACAGGGAGCTCCTACAATGAGCAGTTCTTC
V: TRBV5-6; D: TRBD2; size: .; J: TRBJ2-1; CDR3: CASSLEGLGFEDEQFF; DNA: TGTGCCAGCAGCTTGGAGGGACTAGGTTTTGAAGACGAGCAGTTCTTC
V: TRBV7-2; D: .; size: many; J: TRBJ1-6; CDR3: CASSFPRSPLHF; DNA: TGTGCCAGCAGCTTCCCCAGGTCACCCCTCCACTTT
V: TRBV7-8; D: .; size: many; J: TRBJ1-4; CDR3: CASSLQWTAKGTGATNEKLFF; DNA: TGTGCCAGCAGCCTTCAGTGGACAGCCAAGGGAACCGGCGCAACTAATGAAAAACTGTTTTTT
V: TRBV7-8; D: .; size: .; J: TRBJ1-3; CDR3: CASSLSGAAGNTIYF; DNA: TGTGCCAGCAGCTTGTCGGGGGCGGCTGGAAACACCATATATTTT
V: TRBV19; D: TRBD2; size: .; J: TRBJ2-3; CDR3: CASSSVGTRRTDTQYF; DNA: TGTGCCAGTAGTTCTGTAGGGACTAGAAGGACAGATACGCAGTATTTT
V: TRBV20-1; D: .; size: few; J: TRBJ1-2; CDR3: CSPNSGNFGQGYTF; DNA: TGCAGTCCCAATTCTGGGAATTTCGGTCAGGGCTACACCTTC
V: TRBV12-5; D: .; size: few; J: TRBJ1-1; CDR3: CASATENTEAFF; DNA: TGTGCTAGTGCTACGGAGAACACTGAAGCTTTCTTT
V: TRBV4-3; D: .; size: few; J: TRBJ1-4; CDR3: CASSAQGETNEKLFF; DNA: TGCGCCAGCAGCGCACAGGGAGAAACTAATGAAAAACTGTTTTTT
V: TRBV7-9; D: .; size: .; J: TRBJ2-3; CDR3: CASAGGHSTDTQYF; DNA: TGTGCCAGCGCTGGTGGGCATAGCACAGATACGCAGTATTTT
V: TRBV5-1; D: TRBD2; size: few; J: TRBJ2-7; CDR3: CASSSGRLAGDEQYF; DNA: TGCGCCAGCTCTTCGGGCCGGCTAGCGGGGGATGAGCAGTACTTC
V: TRBV7-8; D: .; size: .; J: TRBJ1-4; CDR3: CASSRGGVGTNEKLFF; DNA: TGTGCCAGCAGCCGGGGGGGAGTGGGAACTAATGAAAAACTGTTTTTT
V: TRBV6-2/TRBV6-3; D: TRBD1; size: few; J: TRBJ2-1; CDR3: CASSSRGNNEQFF; DNA: TGTGCCAGCAGTTCCAGGGGGAATAATGAGCAGTTCTTC
V: TRBV19; D: TRBD1; size: .; J: TRBJ1-2; CDR3: CASSLRQGLDGYTF; DNA: TGTGCCAGTAGTCTGAGACAGGGGTTGGATGGCTACACCTTC
V: TRBV20-1; D: .; size: .; J: TRBJ1-6; CDR3: CSARYSSHSYNSPLHF; DNA: TGCAGTGCTAGATATTCCTCGCACTCCTATAATTCACCCCTCCACTTT
V: TRBV12-3/TRBV12-4; D: TRBD1; size: few; J: TRBJ1-1; CDR3: CASSNGQGGAFF; DNA: TGTGCCAGCAGTAACGGACAGGGGGGAGCTTTCTTT
V: TRBV7-2; D: .; size: .; J: TRBJ2-5; CDR3: CASSSGERGGQETQYF; DNA: TGTGCCAGCAGCTCCGGCGAGAGGGGGGGACAAGAGACCCAGTACTTC
V: TRBV7-2; D: TRBD1; size: few; J: TRBJ1-5; CDR3: CASSRDRRQPQHF; DNA: TGTGCCAGCAGCCGGGACAGAAGGCAGCCCCAGCATTTT
V: TRBV7-2; D: TRBD1; size: .; J: TRBJ2-5; CDR3: CASSLFGQGASETQYF; DNA: TGTGCCAGCAGCTTATTTGGACAGGGGGCCTCGGAGACCCAGTACTTC
V: TRBV5-6; D: TRBD1; size: .; J: TRBJ2-5; CDR3: CASSRTGRQETQYF; DNA: TGTGCCAGCAGCCGGACAGGGCGTCAAGAGACCCAGTACTTC
V: TRBV7-8; D: TRBD1; size: .; J: TRBJ2-2; CDR3: CARNPKDRADTGELFF; DNA: TGTGCCCGCAACCCTAAGGACAGGGCAGACACCGGGGAGCTGTTTTTT
V: TRBV19; D: .; size: .; J: TRBJ1-1; CDR3: CASSPPGLPRSAEAFF; DNA: TGTGCCAGTAGCCCCCCAGGACTCCCTCGCAGCGCTGAAGCTTTCTTT
V: TRBV6-4; D: .; size: few; J: TRBJ1-2; CDR3: CASSALAGDYGYTF; DNA: TGTGCCAGCAGTGCCCTTGCAGGGGACTATGGCTACACCTTC
V: TRBV6-2/TRBV6-3; D: TRBD2; size: few; J: TRBJ2-5; CDR3: CASSSLAGGRPRTQYF; DNA: TGTGCCAGCAGTTCACTAGCGGGGGGCCGGCCGCGTACCCAGTACTTC
V: TRBV28; D: .; size: many; J: TRBJ1-5; CDR3: CASTLRGGGNQPQHF; DNA: TGTGCCAGCACCCTAAGGGGGGGAGGCAATCAGCCCCAGCATTTT